The source of this T cell receptor (beta chain) is a study of shared clonotypes between healthy human individuals. Turning to the study itself: Per-donor plates numbered three CD4 naive, three CD4 memory, two CD8 naive and one CD8 memory. General study findings and limits: Rarefaction gave evidence that sorted-subset sequencing remained incomplete despite large depth.

In the naive CD8 group, cells lacked CD45RO and were positively selected for CCR7, so terminally differentiated effector memory CD45RA+ cells were left out. This was a deep-level run. Libraries were prepared by immunoSEQ multiplex PCR; TCRdb keeps only in-frame clonotypes and omits some of them. The table shows approximately 2,200,000 clones, with about 93% occurring only once. This CDR3 comprises 14 residues. Deletions cut 4 bases from V and 7 bases from J, with 17 bases between. Germline CDR1 is SGHDT and CDR2 is YYEEEE. A remark on this clone: Its matching antigen is unknown.

Sequencing was carried out using naive CD8+ T cells from PBMCs. The chain carries TRBV5-6 and TRBJ1-1; D is unresolved. The sequence derives from a man aged 18 to 29 in good health. Some clones in this sample may be carry-over from other donors' samples. CDR3 in DNA: TGTGCCAGCAGCCCAACGAGTCGCGACATTGAAGCTTTCTTT. Translated: CASSPTSRDIEAFF.